This is a list of T cell receptor beta chains from one sample in a study of early T cells in non-severe SARS-CoV-2 infection. One entry per CDR3 protein results from TCRdb running MiXCR on the 5' RACE reads. The profile shows tens of thousands of distinct CDR3 sequences, approximately 10% of them singletons. The specimen comprised whole blood, sampled at baseline. The receptors originated from an adult who was a healthcare worker with PCR-confirmed SARS-CoV-2 infection or an uninfected control (not recorded which). Both conserved end residues are part of each CDR3. Fields, in order: CDR3 protein, D gene, V gene, J gene. The D gene is left open where the match is weak.

cdr3_aa: CATNRDLVQYF; d_call: -; v_call: TRBV28; j_call: TRBJ2-7
cdr3_aa: CASSPAPGTGRYEQYF; d_call: TRBD1; v_call: TRBV5-1; j_call: TRBJ2-7
cdr3_aa: CASSTSGVEKLFF; d_call: -; v_call: TRBV12-3/TRBV12-4; j_call: TRBJ1-4
cdr3_aa: CASSRQRREEKLFF; d_call: -; v_call: TRBV2; j_call: TRBJ1-4
cdr3_aa: CASSLGLLGLTF; d_call: -; v_call: TRBV11-2; j_call: TRBJ1-2
cdr3_aa: CASSRTLGGLHVLTF; d_call: -; v_call: TRBV13; j_call: TRBJ2-6
cdr3_aa: CASSIARTGGEGEKLFF; d_call: TRBD1; v_call: TRBV19; j_call: TRBJ1-4
cdr3_aa: CSALRKVGGLPYEQYF; d_call: -; v_call: TRBV29-1; j_call: TRBJ2-7
cdr3_aa: CASGGRDRGRGRAEAFF; d_call: TRBD1; v_call: TRBV28; j_call: TRBJ1-1
cdr3_aa: CSRASGTSYNEQFF; d_call: TRBD2; v_call: TRBV20-1; j_call: TRBJ2-1
cdr3_aa: CASSSPPGQSVTGELFF; d_call: TRBD1; v_call: TRBV7-9; j_call: TRBJ2-2
cdr3_aa: CAWSPGLQNEQFF; d_call: -; v_call: TRBV30; j_call: TRBJ2-1
cdr3_aa: CASSTAAGVSEAFF; d_call: -; v_call: TRBV7-2; j_call: TRBJ1-1
cdr3_aa: CASSYSGLAEKATGELFF; d_call: TRBD2; v_call: TRBV6-2/TRBV6-3; j_call: TRBJ2-2
cdr3_aa: CASSLNWGYGYTF; d_call: -; v_call: TRBV12-3/TRBV12-4; j_call: TRBJ1-2
cdr3_aa: CASSQRGELDTEAFF; d_call: -; v_call: TRBV4-1; j_call: TRBJ1-1
cdr3_aa: CASSRGLETQYF; d_call: -; v_call: TRBV7-9; j_call: TRBJ2-5
cdr3_aa: CASSLGQGQPGKSNQPQHF; d_call: TRBD1; v_call: TRBV19; j_call: TRBJ1-5
cdr3_aa: CASSPLAANNEQFF; d_call: TRBD2; v_call: TRBV7-6; j_call: TRBJ2-1
cdr3_aa: CASSTIRRAQETQYF; d_call: -; v_call: TRBV6-2/TRBV6-3; j_call: TRBJ2-5
cdr3_aa: CSAREGRGAGNTIYF; d_call: -; v_call: TRBV20-1; j_call: TRBJ1-3
cdr3_aa: CASSTRTSLGEQFF; d_call: TRBD2; v_call: TRBV9; j_call: TRBJ2-1
cdr3_aa: CASSLAAGANTGELFF; d_call: -; v_call: TRBV5-1; j_call: TRBJ2-2
cdr3_aa: CASSIWEEGTDTQYF; d_call: -; v_call: TRBV19; j_call: TRBJ2-3
cdr3_aa: CASSFQDTNTGELFF; d_call: -; v_call: TRBV12-3/TRBV12-4; j_call: TRBJ2-2
cdr3_aa: CASSSPGGLATNEKLFF; d_call: -; v_call: TRBV11-2; j_call: TRBJ1-4
cdr3_aa: CSARKAGGYDYTF; d_call: -; v_call: TRBV20-1; j_call: TRBJ1-2